The 29 T cell receptor beta chains in this list originate from one sample, sequenced in a study of regulatory T cells in long-lasting Graves disease. Building of the TCR beta libraries involved iRepertoire HTBI primers and Arm-PCR of CDR3 regions. TCRdb redid the calling of the multiplex PCR reads with MiXCR, one entry per CDR3 protein. The profile shows about 200,000 distinct CDR3 sequences, less than 20% of them singletons. Regarding time point: newly diagnosed GD, antithyroid drugs for less than 3 months. TCR sequences were obtained from RNA taken from PBMCs. The sample was also reused in another study, on T cells in Graves' hyperthyroidism and ophthalmopathy.

Source: peripheral blood mononuclear cells (PBMCs), taken at new diagnosis, from a patient treated with antithyroid drugs. The receptors derive from a woman in her twenties or thirties with Graves disease.

The sample holds many counts of this clonotype. V is TRBV3-1 and J is TRBJ1-1; D is uncertain. The CDR3 covers 13 residues. In germline, CDR1 is LGHDT, CDR2 YNNKEL (reference sequence). V lost 4 bases to trimming and J lost 5 bases, with 11 bases between them. The CDR3 loop reads CASSPKMGTEAFF. The CDR3 DNA reads TGTGCCAGCAGCCCGAAAATGGGAACTGAAGCTTTCTTT.

This clonotype showed up many times. CDR3 sequence (DNA): TGTGCCTGGAGTGTCTCAAAAAACATTCAGTACTTC. This gives the protein CAWSVSKNIQYF. The chain combines TRBV30 with TRBJ2-4; D unclear. The CDR3 runs 12 residues. Germline V gene data show CDR1 as GTSNPN and CDR2 as SVGIG (reference sequence). V shed 0 bases and J shed 4 bases, with 4 bases lying between them. Combining the CDR3 with reference TRBV30 and TRBJ2-4 gives the whole variable domain SQTIHQWPATLVQPVGSPLSLECTVEGTSNPNLYWYRQAAGRGLQLLFYSVGIGQISSEVPQNLSASRPQDRQFILSSKKLLLSDSGFYLCAWSVSKNIQYFGAGTRLSVL.

This clonotype was picked up many times. The chain uses TRBV6-2 or TRBV6-3 and TRBJ1-2; no reliable D call. The CDR3 consists of 14 residues. Germline lookup yields CDR1 MNHEY and CDR2 SVGEGT. V was trimmed by 0 bases and J by 0 bases, leaving 5 bases between them. CDR3 amino acids: CASSYSAANYGYTF. The DNA of the CDR3 is TGTGCCAGCAGTTACTCCGCAGCTAACTATGGCTACACCTTC.

Ten or more counts support this clonotype. Relative to the germline gene, one junction end is altered; a read error may explain this. The V and J genes are TRBV30 and TRBJ1-3, with D unclear. Germline V CDR1 and CDR2: GTSNPN, SVGIG (reference sequence). This CDR3 has 15 residues. The CDR3 nucleotides read TGTGCCTGGAGGACGGCGTCTTTCTCTCGAAACACCATATATTTT. It translates to CAWRTASFSRNTIYF.

This clonotype appeared many times. The chain employs TRBV14 and TRBJ1-2; 8 nucleotides align to TRBD1. Germline assignment: CDR1 SGHDN and CDR2 FVKESK. CDR3 length: 15 amino acids. The V and J ends lost 6 bases and 4 bases, in that order; junction bases with no gene match: 10. CDR3 region: CASSDGQGRSYGYTF. CDR3 bases: TGTGCCAGCAGTGACGGACAGGGAAGAAGCTATGGCTACACCTTC.

J is TRBJ2-7 and V is TRBV28; TRBD1 agrees at 9 bases. The V segment lost 10 bases and the J segment 7 bases; nucleotides outside the gene matches: 11. The germline gives CDR1 MDHEN, CDR2 SYDVKM. The CDR3 is 13 residues long. The CDR3 DNA is TGTGCCACCAGGGGACAGGGCTCTTCAGAGCAGTACTTC. Protein product: CATRGQGSSEQYF.

This clonotype has a handful of counts. This chain links TRBV15 with TRBJ1-4; 8 bases fit TRBD1. The CDR3 consists of 18 residues. V lost 0 bases and J lost 6; bases outside the gene matches: 12. From germline, CDR1 is LNHNV and CDR2 YYDKDF (reference sequence). CDR3 amino acids: CATSRDVVATGVHEKLFF. CDR3 sequence (DNA): TGTGCCACCAGCAGAGATGTTGTGGCGACAGGGGTGCATGAAAAACTGTTTTTT.

This clonotype was seen at least ten times. The chain joins TRBV6-1 to TRBJ1-5, with TRBD1 as a possible D gene (6 bases). CDR3 length equals 15 residues. The V gene lost 2 bases and the J gene lost 3 bases, with 11 bases spanning the gap. CDR1 is MNHNS and CDR2 is SASEGT in the germline V gene. CDR3 coding DNA: TGTGCCAGCAGTGAAAGGACAGTCCTCAATCAGCCCCAGCATTTT. Translating gives CASSERTVLNQPQHF.

The table lists this clonotype with many counts. The chain employs TRBV20-1 and TRBJ2-5; 8 positions agree with TRBD1. Germline V gene sequence: CDR1 DFQATT, CDR2 SNEGSKA (reference sequence). J lost 9 bases, V lost 5 bases, and 11 bases had no gene match. This CDR3 region has 13 residues. The chain's CDR3 is CSAPRQGPGPQYF. As DNA, the CDR3 is TGCAGTGCTCCCCGACAGGGGCCAGGCCCCCAGTACTTC.

At least ten counts were recorded for this clonotype. This rearrangement joins TRBV11-2 to TRBJ1-2; TRBD1 matches at 12 bases. Germline V gene data show CDR1 as SGHAT and CDR2 as FQNNGV. This CDR3 is built from 16 residues. The junction had 7 bases not matched to a gene; V was cut back by 5 bases and J by 3 bases. CDR3 in amino acids: CASSPGRDRGHYGYTF. CDR3 nucleotides: TGTGCCAGCAGCCCCGGAAGGGACAGGGGGCACTATGGCTACACCTTC.

There are a few counts of this clonotype. V and J are TRBV29-1 and TRBJ2-3, with TRBD2 matching 10 bases. CDR1 SQVTM and CDR2 ANQGSEA come from the germline V gene. The CDR3 runs 13 residues. Trimming cost V 6 bases and J 6 bases; bases outside gene matches: 6. The CDR3 spells CSVVAGGRDTQYF. Here the CDR3 DNA reads TGCAGCGTGGTAGCGGGGGGCCGGGATACGCAGTATTTT.

This clonotype occurred many times. CDR3 in amino acids: CASSLGGSSAYEQYF. The CDR3 coding sequence is TGTGCCAGCAGTTTAGGGGGCAGCTCTGCCTACGAGCAGTACTTC. This rearrangement joins TRBV27 to TRBJ2-7, with D perhaps TRBD1 (6 bases). CDR1 is MNHEY, CDR2 SMNVEV, per germline (reference sequence). CDR3 length: 15 amino acids. V was trimmed by 2 bases and J by 2 bases, leaving 13 bases between them.

This clonotype was counted many times. The CDR3 nucleotides are TGTGCCAGCAGTCCCCGACAGCTGCCCTCCTACAATGAGCAGTTCTTC. It translates to CASSPRQLPSYNEQFF. The chain employs TRBV27 and TRBJ2-1; perhaps TRBD1 as D (5 bases). CDR3 length: 16 amino acids. Per the germline V gene, CDR1 is MNHEY and CDR2 is SMNVEV (reference sequence). The V end was cut by 5 bases, the J end by 0 bases, with 14 bases between.

The chain has TRBV2 and TRBJ2-1; 7 nucleotides line up with TRBD1. V gave up 6 bases and J gave up 8 bases; unmatched junction bases: 16. The CDR3 loop spans 16 amino acids. In germline, CDR1 is SNHLY, CDR2 FYNNEI. CDR3 in amino acids: CASSLRGQMTMHEQFF. In nucleotides, the CDR3 is TGTGCCAGCAGCCTCCGGGGACAGATGACGATGCATGAGCAGTTCTTC.

This clonotype was seen a few times. The chain couples TRBV18 to TRBJ2-7; 11 bases align to TRBD2. V dropped 0 bases and J dropped 3; count of bases not matched to a gene: 1. CDR1 and CDR2 from the germline V gene are KGHSH and LQKENI. The CDR3 spans 15 residues. The CDR3 sequence is CASSPPGLADYEQYF. In DNA form, the CDR3 reads TGTGCCAGCTCACCACCGGGACTAGCGGACTACGAGCAGTACTTC.

This clonotype occurred once. The CDR3: CASSRDIYGTGGRNTGELFF. CDR3 DNA sequence: TGTGCCAGCAGTCGAGACATATACGGGACAGGGGGCCGGAACACCGGGGAGCTGTTTTTT. The rearrangement joins TRBV6-1 to TRBJ2-2; 12 bases are shared with TRBD1. From germline, CDR1 is MNHNS and CDR2 SASEGT. Trimming removed 5 bases from V and 1 base from J; junction bases left unmatched: 14. The length of the CDR3 is 20 residues.

The chain joins TRBV2 to TRBJ2-5, with 8 bases fitting TRBD2. CDR3 size: 16 residues. J lost 5 bases, V lost 6 bases, and 14 bases had no gene match. Germline CDR1 SNHLY, CDR2 FYNNEI. CDR3 nucleotide sequence: TGTGCCAGCAGAACGGGGGTGGCTAGCGGGCCCGAGACCCAGTACTTC. Its protein product is CASRTGVASGPETQYF.

In this sample, this clonotype turned up many times. This chain links TRBV25-1 with TRBJ1-4; the match to TRBD1 covers 10 bases. Germline V gene sequence: CDR1 MGHDK, CDR2 SYGVNS. V was clipped by 3 bases and J by 8 bases; unmatched bases: 6. CDR3 length: 15 residues. Written as DNA, the CDR3 is TGTGCCAGCAGTGATCCCGGGACAGGGGTGGAAAAACTGTTTTTT. Its translation: CASSDPGTGVEKLFF.

The table lists this clonotype with many counts. The rearrangement uses TRBV27 and TRBJ1-1; D possibly corresponds to TRBD1 (5 bases). With 6 bases removed from V and 2 bases from J, the gap between germline ends came to 16 bases. CDR1 MNHEY and CDR2 SMNVEV come from the germline V gene (reference sequence). This CDR3 comprises 15 residues. Written as DNA, the CDR3 is TGTGCCAGCAGCCGACCCGGGACGGCTAACACTGAAGCTTTCTTT. Protein sequence: CASSRPGTANTEAFF.

The sample holds many counts of this clonotype. CDR3: CASRGVGVNTEAFF. CDR3 bases: TGTGCCAGCAGAGGTGTGGGGGTGAACACTGAAGCTTTCTTT. The chain recombines TRBV6-2 or TRBV6-3 with TRBJ1-1, with D maybe TRBD1 (5 bases). CDR1 is MNHEY and CDR2 is SVGEGT in the germline V gene. The CDR3 loop spans 14 amino acids. The V and J ends lost 6 bases and 0 bases respectively, with 11 bases between them.

This clonotype was seen many times. This rearrangement joins TRBV6-1 to TRBJ2-3; 14 bases agree with TRBD2. The CDR3 is made up of 16 amino acids. Germline values: CDR1 MNHNS, CDR2 SASEGT. Unmatched junction bases numbered 7, after V lost 7 bases and J lost 4 bases. The CDR3 spells CASTLTSGGAADTQYF. The CDR3 DNA follows: TGTGCCAGCACCCTGACTAGCGGGGGGGCGGCAGATACGCAGTATTTT.

A few counts support this clonotype. The chain carries TRBV19 and TRBJ2-6; D ambiguous. V was trimmed by 10 bases and J by 0 bases, leaving 13 bases between them. CDR3 length: 15 residues. Germline V gene sequence: CDR1 LNHDA, CDR2 SQIVND (reference sequence). The CDR3 DNA follows: TGTGCCACCAATGGGCCCTTCTCTGGGGCCAACGTCCTGACTTTC. Encoded protein: CATNGPFSGANVLTF.

This rearrangement joins TRBV7-2 to TRBJ2-2; D perhaps matches TRBD1 (5 bases). Trimming removed 3 bases at V and 2 bases at J, with 7 bases between. Looked up from germline, CDR1 is SGHTA and CDR2 is FQGNSA. CDR3 length equals 14 residues. The CDR3 loop is CASSLTDNTGELFF. In DNA form, the CDR3 reads TGTGCCAGCAGCTTGACAGATAACACCGGGGAGCTGTTTTTT.

This clonotype was picked up many times. The V gene is TRBV10-3, the J gene TRBJ2-7; TRBD2 matches at 11 bases. Germline trimming cut 4 bases from V and 0 bases from J; bases unmatched to any gene: 2. Germline V gene sequence: CDR1 ENHRY, CDR2 SYGVKD. CDR3 length: 15 residues. The chain's CDR3 is CAISGGTSGSYEQYF. CDR3 sequence (DNA): TGTGCCATCAGTGGCGGGACTAGCGGCTCCTACGAGCAGTACTTC.

This clonotype was seen ten or more times. The chain links TRBV28 to TRBJ1-6; TRBD1 is a possible D gene (5 bases). Germline loops: CDR1 MDHEN, CDR2 SYDVKM. V was clipped by 6 bases and J by 7 bases, with 19 bases between them. The CDR3 is 16 amino acids. CDR3 in DNA: TGTGCCAGCAGAGGGGCTGGGGCAGCGAGGAATTCACCCCTCCACTTT. This codes for CASRGAGAARNSPLHF.

This sequence joins TRBV7-3 and TRBJ1-6; 8 bases fit TRBD1. In germline, CDR1 is SGHTA, CDR2 FQGTGA. V gave up 4 bases and J gave up 5 bases; unmatched junction bases: 7. The length of the CDR3 is 16 residues. This chain's CDR3 is CASSYTGTGNNSPLHF. The CDR3 DNA sequence: TGTGCCAGCAGCTATACCGGGACAGGCAATAATTCACCCCTCCACTTT.

In its sample, this clonotype was seen many times. The V call is TRBV10-2, the J call TRBJ2-5, with D possibly called TRBD1 or TRBD2 (5 bases each). CDR1 is WSHSY, CDR2 SAAADI, per germline. V was cut by 5 bases and J by 5 bases, with 12 bases left in between. The CDR3 is 13 residues long. The CDR3 is CASSWDPGETQYF. The CDR3 nucleotides are TGCGCCAGCAGTTGGGACCCCGGGGAGACCCAGTACTTC.

This clonotype has a handful of counts. The chain employs TRBV20-1 and TRBJ2-7; 9 bases agree with TRBD2. This CDR3 is built from 17 residues. V shed 2 bases and J 2 bases; nucleotides not matched to a gene: 13. Germline CDR1 is DFQATT and CDR2 is SNEGSKA (reference sequence). CDR3: CSARSRLAAVSAYEQYF. The CDR3 region has the DNA TGCAGTGCTAGAAGTAGACTAGCGGCTGTGAGTGCCTACGAGCAGTACTTC.

This clonotype was observed at least ten times. The gene calls are TRBV7-9 and TRBJ1-1; D ambiguous. V gave up 3 bases and J gave up 0 bases, with 8 bases separating them. This CDR3 has 14 residues. Per germline, CDR1 SEHNR and CDR2 FQNEAQ (reference sequence). DNA for the CDR3: TGTGCCAGCAGCTTCATGCCAGTGAACACTGAAGCTTTCTTT. Translated: CASSFMPVNTEAFF.